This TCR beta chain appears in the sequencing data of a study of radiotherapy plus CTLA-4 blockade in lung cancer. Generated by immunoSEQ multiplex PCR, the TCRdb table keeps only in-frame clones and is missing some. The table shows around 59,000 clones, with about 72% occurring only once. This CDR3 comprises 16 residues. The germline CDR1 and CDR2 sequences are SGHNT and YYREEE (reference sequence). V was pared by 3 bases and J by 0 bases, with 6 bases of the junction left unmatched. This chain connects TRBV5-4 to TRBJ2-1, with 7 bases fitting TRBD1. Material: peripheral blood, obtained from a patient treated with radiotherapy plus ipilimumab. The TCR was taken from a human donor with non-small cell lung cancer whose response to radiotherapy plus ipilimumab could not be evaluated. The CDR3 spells CASSSGDSRSYNEQFF. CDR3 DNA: TGTGCCAGCAGCTCCGGGGACAGTCGCTCCTACAATGAGCAGTTCTTC.